The present T cell receptor beta chain was sequenced within a study of beta chain features in type 1 diabetes. Study background: Similarity in age, gender and cell yields was seen between patients and healthy donors. Study-level results: Equally in patients and controls, PCR might preferentially amplify shorter templates. TCRB CDR3 length was moderately but significantly reduced in all four CD4+ subsets of Type 1 diabetes patients.

The CDR3 runs 15 residues. With 6 bases removed from V and 0 bases from J, the gap between germline ends came to 12 bases. Germline V CDR1 and CDR2: LNHDA, SQIVND (reference sequence). To note about this clone: Its antigen remains unidentified.

Sequenced material consisted of expressed TCRB transcripts (all of the isolated RNA was reverse transcribed). Repertoires were generated with immunoSEQ multiplex PCR, while TCRdb's copy carries only in-frame clones and drops some. The sample lists 250,000 to 350,000 clones; approximately 10% were seen once. Sequenced input: naive CD4+ T cells from blood. The clonotype comes from a woman in her 30s in good health. The rearrangement uses TRBV19 and TRBJ1-5, with D possibly TRBD1 on 6 matching bases. The CDR3 DNA reads as TGTGCCAGTAGGATTGGACAGTATAGCAATCAGCCCCAGCATTTT. Translation: CASRIGQYSNQPQHF.